A single count supports the clone carrying this T cell receptor beta chain. The antigen is not known. The table came from immunoSEQ multiplex PCR; TCRdb's copy has only in-frame clones and leaves some out. The sample lists over 14,000 clones, around four fifths occurring once. These data are taken from a study of T cell repertoires in ileal Crohn's disease. Study-wide background: Median disease duration was 7.9 years; 35% to 45% smoked at surgery.

Germline CDR1 MNHEY, CDR2 SMNVEV (reference sequence). The CDR3 is 17 residues long. Trimming took 0 bases from V and 3 from J, leaving 17 bases between them. The study, taken as a whole, reports: Clonal expansions were more frequent in active smokers than non-smokers at surgery.

The receptor's source is an adult with Crohn's disease. The rearrangement uses TRBV27 and TRBJ2-5, with D perhaps TRBD1 (5 bases). The sequenced material came from ileal tissue. The CDR3 region is CASSLSKVGQGKETQYF. DNA for the CDR3: TGTGCCAGCAGTTTATCGAAAGTGGGCCAGGGTAAAGAGACCCAGTACTTC.